This T cell receptor (beta chain) is drawn from a study of immune evolution from preneoplasia to lung adenocarcinoma (dated by TCRdb to the early 2020s). About the investigation overall: HLA loss of heterozygosity was observed in around 7%, 15% and 35% of AIS, MIA and ADC lesions, respectively, and was not observed in any AAH lesions. The study combined immune gene expression, TCR sequencing and multiplex immunofluorescence to profile immune contexture across lung adenocarcinoma precursors and invasive adenocarcinoma. Resected precursor lesions (AAH, AIS, MIA) and invasive adenocarcinomas were compared with paired morphologically normal lung tissue. Sample size was based on specimen availability rather than a prior power calculation. The immune data were integrated with whole exome sequencing and methylation data obtained from the same cohort of nodules. The overall cohort was made up of 53 patients with pulmonary nodules who had surgical resection. The TCR sequencing data were obtained from 51 patients. It was reported in the study that 100 to 110 samples were used for TCR sequencing. POLYSOLVER was used to infer Class I HLA alleles from exome data, and LOHHLA was used to detect allele-specific HLA loss. The paper as a whole reports these results and caveats: The findings reflected association rather than direct causation, and larger cohorts with long-term follow-up and longitudinal biopsies were considered necessary. The highest clonality was observed in normal lung, whereas higher T cell density and diversity but lower clonality appeared to be present in later-stage lesions. The highest T cell clonality was observed in KRAS-mutant nodules compared with EGFR-mutant or double wild-type lesions. Top T cell clone frequencies were highest in normal lung and appeared to decrease progressively from AAH through AIS, MIA and invasive adenocarcinoma. Because all patients came from Japan and China, whether the findings apply to Western populations was uncertain.

Turning to this clone: Which antigen it targets is not known. No much larger clone exists at a distance of one base, and base qualities are not known.

The CDR1 and CDR2 encoded by the germline V gene are MGHDK and SYGVNS. CDR3 length: 16 amino acids, cysteine to phenylalanine. The sequence is cut down to CDR3 DNA, 48 bases in frame from base 1. Clipping removes 6 bases from V and 5 bases from J, with 15 as the unmatched junction base count. Between the mid-2010s and the late 2010s, the patients underwent resection in either Japan or China. Two lung cancer pathologists independently confirmed the histologic diagnosis of each case on H&E slides. Premalignant or tumor cells were enriched for nucleic acid extraction by macro-dissection performed after pathologic assessment. DNA was isolated from FFPE tissue using the AllPrep DNA/RNA FFPE Kit. TCR beta CDR3 regions were sequenced from DNA using the immunoSEQ hsTCRbeta Kit. The original methods were these. The ImmunoSEQ Analyzer was used to analyse the TCR sequencing data. T cell clonality was defined as 1 minus Pielou's evenness, calculated on productive rearrangements. The inverse Simpson index, applied to productive templates, was used to measure T cell diversity. T cell density was expressed as TCR beta template counts normalized to usable DNA, with usable DNA estimated by amplifying and sequencing housekeeping genes. Two-sided Kruskal-Wallis tests were used to compare TCR metrics across histologic stages. TCRdb mirrors the immuneACCESS table, restricted to in-frame sequences. Some clones are absent from its copies; in checked studies, under half trace to an unresolved V gene, and the reason for the others is unknown. That table is the source of V, J and clone size, and D and trimming were worked out from the DNA. For this sample there are over 6,000 clones; roughly four fifths appear just once. The biggest ten clones account for approximately 2.9% of the sample.

This sequence was found in a person aged 65-85 years with lung adenocarcinoma. Sequenced material: FFPE minimally invasive lung adenocarcinoma tissue. Sample cell subset or site, as interpreted from the label and publication: micro-invasive lung adenocarcinoma (MIA). The rearranged segments are TRBV25-1 and TRBJ2-7, and 8 bases in between align with TRBD1. The sequence in DNA is TGTGCCAGCAGACGTGCAGGGGGCGAATCGGGAAACGAGCAGTACTTC. Its protein reads: CASRRAGGESGNEQYF.